This T cell receptor (beta chain) emerged from a study of T cell changes during pregnancy in multiple sclerosis. The data were produced by immunoSEQ multiplex PCR, yet TCRdb's version contains in-frame clones alone and is incomplete. Altogether approximately 51,000 clones are present, 85% to 95% being singletons, with the ten largest covering 0.58%. Germline CDR1 and CDR2: LNHDA and SQIVND (reference sequence). CDR3 length: 13 residues. V dropped 8 bases and J dropped 2; count of bases not matched to a gene: 4. The receptor's source is a female donor with multiple sclerosis, enrolled in a pregnancy study. The chain joins TRBV19 to TRBJ2-7, with 9 bases identical to TRBD1. This material consisted of CD4+ T cells from peripheral blood mononuclear cells, taken in the second trimester of pregnancy. The CDR3 nucleotides are TGTGCCAGTCGAAACAGGGGGCCCTACGAGCAGTACTTC. Translated: CASRNRGPYEQYF. The entire variable domain, with the rest obtained from reference TRBV19 and TRBJ2-7, is as follows: DGGITQSPKYLFRKEGQNVTLSCEQNLNHDAMYWYRQDPGQGLRLIYYSQIVNDFQKGDIAEGYSVSREKKESFPLTVTSAQKNPTAFYLCASRNRGPYEQYFGPGTRLTVT.